These 3 T cell receptor beta chains came from one sample sequenced in a study of OX40 agonist ivuxolimab in advanced cancers. The method was immunoSEQ multiplex PCR; TCRdb's version includes in-frame clones alone and lacks a portion of them. The table lists roughly 20,000 clones, about 80% of them singletons. The sample here was CD4+ or CD8+ T cells sorted from blood, taken in a trial of the OX40 agonist ivuxolimab. All receptors derive from an adult with an advanced solid tumor such as melanoma, head and neck, liver or kidney cancer.

The gene calls are TRBV19 and TRBJ1-1; the D gene is possibly TRBD1 (6 bases). This CDR3 contains 14 residues. CDR1 LNHDA and CDR2 SQIVND come from the germline V gene (reference sequence). The V end was cut by 6 bases, the J end by 4 bases, with 15 bases between. The CDR3 DNA sequence: TGTGCCAGTAGCAGGGGCCTGGGGGGCACTGAAGCTTTCTTT. The encoded protein is CASSRGLGGTEAFF.

The chain combines TRBV6-5 with TRBJ2-5, with D possibly being TRBD2 (6 bases). Germline CDR1 and CDR2: MNHEY and SVGAGI. V was cut by 7 bases and J by 5 bases, with 11 bases left in between. The CDR3 sequence is 12 residues long. The CDR3 region has the DNA TGTGCCAGCATGCGGGACCGGGAGACCCAGTACTTC. It translates to CASMRDRETQYF.

This chain links TRBV7-8 with TRBJ2-7, with a weak D call TRBD2 (6 bases). This CDR3 contains 15 residues. The V gene lost 1 base and the J gene lost 5 bases, with 15 bases spanning the gap. Germline V gene sequence: CDR1 SGHVS, CDR2 FQNEAQ. The CDR3: CASSLVAGRVDEQYF. CDR3 bases: TGTGCCAGCAGCTTAGTCGCGGGGCGCGTCGACGAGCAGTACTTC.